The clone carrying this TCR beta chain was detected only a few times. What it binds is unknown. The table came from immunoSEQ multiplex PCR; TCRdb's copy has only in-frame clones and leaves some out. The sample holds some 29,000 clones, about 79% seen once. This sample was included in a study of regulatory dendritic cells for organ transplantation. General study findings and limits: Naive T cells showed high diversity, memory cells less, memory CD8+ least. Alloreactive memory CD8+ T cell pools varied considerably between individuals. Mature dendritic cells appeared to drive more memory CD8+ clonal expansion than regulatory ones.

FACS sorted CD4+ or CD8+ T cells into CD45RA+ naive and CD45RO+ memory. V lost 7 bases and J lost 3; bases outside the gene matches: 3. The CDR3 spans 13 residues. Germline V gives CDR1 MNHEY, CDR2 SVGAGI. The sequencing sample was made of memory CD4+ T cells from blood. As for subset: CD45RO+ memory T cells. The chain uses TRBV6-5 and TRBJ2-7, with TRBD2 matching over 10 bases. The sequence was collected from a human donor in good health. In DNA, the CDR3 is TGTGCCAGCATGAAGCGGGAGGGCTACGAGCAGTACTTC. Translation: CASMKREGYEQYF.